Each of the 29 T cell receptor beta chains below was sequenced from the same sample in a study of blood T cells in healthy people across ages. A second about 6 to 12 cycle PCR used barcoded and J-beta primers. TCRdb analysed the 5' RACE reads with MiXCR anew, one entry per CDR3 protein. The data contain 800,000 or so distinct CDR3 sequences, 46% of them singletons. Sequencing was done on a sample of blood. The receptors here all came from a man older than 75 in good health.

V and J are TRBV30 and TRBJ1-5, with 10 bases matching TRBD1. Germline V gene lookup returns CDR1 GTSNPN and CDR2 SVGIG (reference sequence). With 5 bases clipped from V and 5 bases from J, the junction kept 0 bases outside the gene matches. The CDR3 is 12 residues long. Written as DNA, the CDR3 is TGTGCCTGGGGGACAGGGGATCAGCCCCAGCATTTT. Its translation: CAWGTGDQPQHF.

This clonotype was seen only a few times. CDR3 region: CASSHSGLAGSYNEQFF. The CDR3 DNA follows: TGTGCCAGCAGCCATTCAGGACTAGCGGGCTCCTACAATGAGCAGTTCTTC. The chain is built from TRBV14 and TRBJ2-1; 11 bases align to TRBD2. This CDR3 is 17 amino acids long. Germline CDR1 and CDR2: SGHDN and FVKESK. The J segment lost 0 bases and the V segment lost 3 bases, leaving 4 bases of the junction unmatched.

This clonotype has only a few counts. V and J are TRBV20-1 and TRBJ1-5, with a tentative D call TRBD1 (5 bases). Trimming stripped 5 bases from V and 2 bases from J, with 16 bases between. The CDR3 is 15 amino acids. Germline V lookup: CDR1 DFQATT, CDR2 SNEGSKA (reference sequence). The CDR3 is CSAVTPWGRNQPQHF. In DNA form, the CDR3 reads TGCAGTGCTGTCACTCCGTGGGGACGCAATCAGCCCCAGCATTTT.

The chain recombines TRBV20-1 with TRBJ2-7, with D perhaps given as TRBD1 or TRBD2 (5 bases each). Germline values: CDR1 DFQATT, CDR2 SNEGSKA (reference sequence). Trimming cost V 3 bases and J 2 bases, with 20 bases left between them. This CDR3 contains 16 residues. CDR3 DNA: TGCAGTGCTAGGGGGGTGGGACCTAACCACACCTACGAGCAGTACTTC. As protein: CSARGVGPNHTYEQYF.

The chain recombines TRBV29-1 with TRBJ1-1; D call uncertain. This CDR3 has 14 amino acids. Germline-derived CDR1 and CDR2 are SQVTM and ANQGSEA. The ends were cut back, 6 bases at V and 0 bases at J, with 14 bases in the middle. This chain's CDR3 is CSVAPQAVNTEAFF. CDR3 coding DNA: TGCAGCGTGGCCCCTCAAGCAGTGAACACTGAAGCTTTCTTT.

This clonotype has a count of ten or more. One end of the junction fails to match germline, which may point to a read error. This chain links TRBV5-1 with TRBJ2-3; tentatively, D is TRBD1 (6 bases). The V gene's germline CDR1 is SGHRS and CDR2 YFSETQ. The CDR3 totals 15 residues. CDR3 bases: TGTGCCAGCAGCTTGGTTGGGGGCAGGACAGATACGCAGTATTTT. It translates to CASSLVGGRTDTQYF.

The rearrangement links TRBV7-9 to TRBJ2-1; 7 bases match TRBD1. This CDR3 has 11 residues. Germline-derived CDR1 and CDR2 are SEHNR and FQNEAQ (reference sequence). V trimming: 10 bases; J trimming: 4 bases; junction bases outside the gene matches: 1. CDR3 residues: CAMTGYNEQFF. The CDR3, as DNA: TGTGCCATGACAGGGTACAATGAGCAGTTCTTC.

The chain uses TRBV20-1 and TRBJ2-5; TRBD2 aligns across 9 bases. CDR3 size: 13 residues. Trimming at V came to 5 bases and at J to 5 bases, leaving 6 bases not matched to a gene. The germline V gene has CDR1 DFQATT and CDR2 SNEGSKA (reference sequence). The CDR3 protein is CSADSSGKETQYF. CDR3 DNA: TGCAGTGCTGACTCTAGCGGGAAGGAGACCCAGTACTTC.

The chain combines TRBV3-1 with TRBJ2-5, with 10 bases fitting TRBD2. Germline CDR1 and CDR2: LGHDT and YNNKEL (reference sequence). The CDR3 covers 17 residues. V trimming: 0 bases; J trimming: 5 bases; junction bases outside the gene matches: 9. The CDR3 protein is CASSQDQSGRASETQYF. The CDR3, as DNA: TGTGCCAGCAGCCAAGATCAGAGCGGGAGGGCCAGCGAGACCCAGTACTTC.

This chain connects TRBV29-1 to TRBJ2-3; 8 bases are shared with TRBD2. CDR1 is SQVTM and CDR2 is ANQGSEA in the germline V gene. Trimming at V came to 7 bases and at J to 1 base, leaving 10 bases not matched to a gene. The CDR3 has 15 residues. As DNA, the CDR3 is TGCAGCGCCCGGGGGGGATTCTTCGGCACAGATACGCAGTATTTT. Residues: CSARGGFFGTDTQYF.

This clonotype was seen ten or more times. The CDR3 nucleotides are TGTGCCAGCAGCCCAGGACAGGGGGCAATCTACGAGCAGTACTTC. The encoded protein is CASSPGQGAIYEQYF. This sequence joins TRBV6-2 or TRBV6-3 and TRBJ2-7; 11 bases match TRBD1. The germline V gene has CDR1 MNHEY and CDR2 SVGEGT. This CDR3 comprises 15 residues. J lost 3 bases, V lost 6 bases, and 7 bases had no gene match.

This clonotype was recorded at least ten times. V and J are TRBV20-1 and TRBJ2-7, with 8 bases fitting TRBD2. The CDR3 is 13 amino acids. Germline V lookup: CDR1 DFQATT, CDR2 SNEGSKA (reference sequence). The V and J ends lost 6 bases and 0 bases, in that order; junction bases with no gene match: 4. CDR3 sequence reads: CSAEAGVSYEQYF. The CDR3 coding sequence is TGCAGTGCCGAAGCGGGAGTCTCCTACGAGCAGTACTTC.

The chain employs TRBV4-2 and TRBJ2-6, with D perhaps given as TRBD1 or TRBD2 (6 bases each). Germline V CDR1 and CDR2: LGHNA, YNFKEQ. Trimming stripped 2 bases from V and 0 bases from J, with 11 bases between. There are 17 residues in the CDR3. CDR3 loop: CASSQTGTDSGANVLTF. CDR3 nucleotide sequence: TGTGCCAGCAGCCAAACAGGGACTGACTCTGGGGCCAACGTCCTGACTTTC.

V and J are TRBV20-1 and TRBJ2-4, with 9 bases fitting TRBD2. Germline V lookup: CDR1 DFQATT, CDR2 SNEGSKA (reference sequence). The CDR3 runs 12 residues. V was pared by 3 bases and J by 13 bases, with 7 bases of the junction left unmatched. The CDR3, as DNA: TGCAGTGCTAGCTCGGGCGGGAGGGAGCAGTACTTC. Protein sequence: CSASSGGREQYF.

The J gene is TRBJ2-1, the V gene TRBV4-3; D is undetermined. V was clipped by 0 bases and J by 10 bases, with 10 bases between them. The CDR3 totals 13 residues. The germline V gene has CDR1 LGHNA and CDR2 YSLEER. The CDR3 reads CASSQDIHLEQFF. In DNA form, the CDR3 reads TGCGCCAGCAGCCAAGATATCCACCTAGAGCAGTTCTTC.

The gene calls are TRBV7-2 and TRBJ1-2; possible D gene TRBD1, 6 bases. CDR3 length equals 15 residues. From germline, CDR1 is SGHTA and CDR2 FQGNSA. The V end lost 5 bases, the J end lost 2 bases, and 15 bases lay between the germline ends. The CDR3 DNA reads TGTGCCAGCAGCCCCGAGGCAGGGGACAACTATGGCTACACCTTC. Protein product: CASSPEAGDNYGYTF. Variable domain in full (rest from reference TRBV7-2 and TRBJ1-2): GAGVSQSPSNKVTEKGKDVELRCDPISGHTALYWYRQSLGQGLEFLIYFQGNSAPDKSGLPSDRFSAERTGGSVSTLTIQRTQQEDSAVYLCASSPEAGDNYGYTFGSGTRLTVV.

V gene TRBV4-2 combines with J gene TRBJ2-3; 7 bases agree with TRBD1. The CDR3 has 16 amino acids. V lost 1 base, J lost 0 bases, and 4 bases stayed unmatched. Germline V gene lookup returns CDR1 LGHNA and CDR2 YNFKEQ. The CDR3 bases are TGTGCCAGCAGCCAAGTTGGGGACAGCAGCACAGATACGCAGTATTTT. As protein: CASSQVGDSSTDTQYF.

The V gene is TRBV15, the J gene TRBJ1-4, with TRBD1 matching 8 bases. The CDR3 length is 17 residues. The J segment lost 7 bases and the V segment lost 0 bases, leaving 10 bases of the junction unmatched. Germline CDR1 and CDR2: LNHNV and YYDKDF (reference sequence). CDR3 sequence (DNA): TGTGCCACCAGCAGAGATTTCCAGGGGGCAGGGGGTGAAAAACTGTTTTTT. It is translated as CATSRDFQGAGGEKLFF.

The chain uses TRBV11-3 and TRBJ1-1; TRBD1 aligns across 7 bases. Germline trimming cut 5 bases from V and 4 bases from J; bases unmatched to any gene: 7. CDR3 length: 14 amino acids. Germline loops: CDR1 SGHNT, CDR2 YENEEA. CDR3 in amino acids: CASSAGTVGTEAFF. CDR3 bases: TGTGCCAGCAGCGCCGGGACAGTTGGCACTGAAGCTTTCTTT.

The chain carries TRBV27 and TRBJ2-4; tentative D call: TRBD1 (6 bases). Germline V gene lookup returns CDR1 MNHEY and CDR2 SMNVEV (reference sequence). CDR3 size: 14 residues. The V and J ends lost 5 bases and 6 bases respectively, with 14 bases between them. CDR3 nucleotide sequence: TGTGCCAGCAGTGTAAGGGGGTCCAGAAACATTCAGTACTTC. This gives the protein CASSVRGSRNIQYF.

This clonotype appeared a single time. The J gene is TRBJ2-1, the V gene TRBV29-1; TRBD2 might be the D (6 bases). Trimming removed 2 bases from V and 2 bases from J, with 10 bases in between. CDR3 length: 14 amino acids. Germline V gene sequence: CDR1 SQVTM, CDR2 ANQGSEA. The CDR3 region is CSVERGLPYNEQFF. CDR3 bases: TGCAGCGTTGAACGGGGGTTACCCTACAATGAGCAGTTCTTC.

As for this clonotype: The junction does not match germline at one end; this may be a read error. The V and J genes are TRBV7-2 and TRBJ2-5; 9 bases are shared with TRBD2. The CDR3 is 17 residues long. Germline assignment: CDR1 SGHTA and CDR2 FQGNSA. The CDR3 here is CACRPASGMSGGETQYF. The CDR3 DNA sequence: TGTGCCTGCAGGCCAGCTAGCGGGATGAGCGGGGGAGAGACCCAGTACTTC.

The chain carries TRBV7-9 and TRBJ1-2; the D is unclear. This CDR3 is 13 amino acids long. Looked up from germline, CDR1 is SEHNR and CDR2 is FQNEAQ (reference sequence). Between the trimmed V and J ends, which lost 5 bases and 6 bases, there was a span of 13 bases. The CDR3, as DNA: TGTGCCAGCAGCCCAAATGGCGCAGATGGCTACACCTTC. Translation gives CASSPNGADGYTF.

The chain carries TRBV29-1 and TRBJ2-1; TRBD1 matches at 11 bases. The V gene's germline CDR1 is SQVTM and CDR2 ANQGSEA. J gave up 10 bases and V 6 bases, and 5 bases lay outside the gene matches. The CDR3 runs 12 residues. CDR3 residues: CSVGQGAEEQFF. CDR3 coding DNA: TGCAGCGTAGGACAGGGGGCCGAAGAGCAGTTCTTC.

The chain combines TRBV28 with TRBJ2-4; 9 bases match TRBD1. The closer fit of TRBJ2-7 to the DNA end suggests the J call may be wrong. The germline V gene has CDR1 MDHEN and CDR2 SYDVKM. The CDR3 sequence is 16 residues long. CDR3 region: CASSLLNPGQGYEQYF. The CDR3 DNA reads TGTGCCAGCAGTTTACTTAATCCGGGACAGGGCTACGAGCAGTACTTC.

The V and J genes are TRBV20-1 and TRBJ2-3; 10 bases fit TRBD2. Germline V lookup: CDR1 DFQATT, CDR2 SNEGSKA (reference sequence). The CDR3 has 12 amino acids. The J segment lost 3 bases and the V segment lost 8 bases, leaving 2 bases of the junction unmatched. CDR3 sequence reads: CSKREGTDTQYF. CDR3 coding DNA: TGCAGTAAGCGGGAGGGTACAGATACGCAGTATTTT.

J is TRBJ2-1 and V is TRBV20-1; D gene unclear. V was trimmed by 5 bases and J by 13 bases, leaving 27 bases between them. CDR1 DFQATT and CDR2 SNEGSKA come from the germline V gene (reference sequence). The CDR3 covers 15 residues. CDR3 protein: CSAPRVGMVSETQFF. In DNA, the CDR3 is TGCAGTGCTCCCCGGGTAGGGATGGTCTCAGAGACCCAGTTCTTC.

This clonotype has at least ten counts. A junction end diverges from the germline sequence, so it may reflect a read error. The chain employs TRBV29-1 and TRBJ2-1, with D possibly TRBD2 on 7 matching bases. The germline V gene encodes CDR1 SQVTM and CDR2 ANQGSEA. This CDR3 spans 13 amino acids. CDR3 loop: CGGGTPRYNEQFF. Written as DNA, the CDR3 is TGTGGGGGGGGGACACCGCGTTACAATGAGCAGTTCTTC.

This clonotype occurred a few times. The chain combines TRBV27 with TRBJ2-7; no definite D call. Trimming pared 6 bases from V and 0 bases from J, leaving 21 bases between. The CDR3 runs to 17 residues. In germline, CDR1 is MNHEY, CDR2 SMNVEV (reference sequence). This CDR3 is CASSRRRDTQSSYEQYF. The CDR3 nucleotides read TGTGCCAGCAGCCGAAGGCGAGACACCCAGAGCTCCTACGAGCAGTACTTC.